This T cell receptor beta chain was retrieved from a study of radiation and T cells in renal cell carcinoma. In the study overall: Nephrectomy followed 15 Gy stereotactic body radiation by 4 weeks. Study results and caveats: Pretreatment tumor biopsies were lacking, so baseline clonotypes are unknown.

Details on this clone: As yet, its antigen is unknown.

Time point given: baseline pretreatment blood. Treatment here: 15 Gy SBRT to primary tumor, nephrectomy 4 weeks later. The germline CDR1 and CDR2 sequences are SGHKS and YYEKEE (reference sequence). V dropped 1 base and J dropped 1 base, with 13 bases sitting between them. The CDR3 sequence is 16 residues long. Profiling relied on immunoSEQ multiplex PCR, and the TCRdb table lists in-frame clones only, not all of them. The table records some 140,000 clones, 70% to 90% of them present only once. This clonotype was sampled from a woman between 45 and 60 years old with renal cell carcinoma. Specimen: blood, collected from a patient whose treatment included radiotherapy and nephrectomy. V is TRBV5-5 and J is TRBJ2-3, with D perhaps TRBD2 (6 bases). DNA of the CDR3: TGTGCCAGCAGCTTGAGTAGCGGAGGGGGCACAGATACGCAGTATTTT. Translation gives CASSLSSGGGTDTQYF.